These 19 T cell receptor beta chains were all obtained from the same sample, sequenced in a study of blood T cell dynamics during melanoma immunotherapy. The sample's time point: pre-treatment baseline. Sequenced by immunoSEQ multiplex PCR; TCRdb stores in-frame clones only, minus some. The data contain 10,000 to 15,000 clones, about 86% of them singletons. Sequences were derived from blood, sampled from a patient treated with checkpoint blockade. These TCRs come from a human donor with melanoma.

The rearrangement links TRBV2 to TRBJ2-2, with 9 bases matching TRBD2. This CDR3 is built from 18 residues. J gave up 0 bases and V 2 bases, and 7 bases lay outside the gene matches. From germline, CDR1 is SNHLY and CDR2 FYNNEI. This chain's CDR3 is CASSEPASGAPNTGELFF. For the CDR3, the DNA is TGTGCCAGCAGTGAACCGGCTAGCGGGGCCCCGAACACCGGGGAGCTGTTTTTT.

As DNA, the CDR3 is TGCGCCAGTTCAGCGGGGGTCCAAGAGACCCAGTACTTC. It is translated as CASSAGVQETQYF. The chain combines TRBV5-1 with TRBJ2-5, with 8 bases matching TRBD2. J gave up 1 base and V 8 bases, and 4 bases lay outside the gene matches. There are 13 residues in the CDR3. Germline V gene sequence: CDR1 SGHRS, CDR2 YFSETQ.

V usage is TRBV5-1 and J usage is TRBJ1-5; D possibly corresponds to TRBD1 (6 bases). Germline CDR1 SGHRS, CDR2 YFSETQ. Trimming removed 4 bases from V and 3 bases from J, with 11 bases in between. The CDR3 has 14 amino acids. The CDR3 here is CASSQDSLNQPQHF. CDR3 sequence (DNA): TGCGCCAGCAGCCAGGACAGCCTCAATCAGCCCCAGCATTTT.

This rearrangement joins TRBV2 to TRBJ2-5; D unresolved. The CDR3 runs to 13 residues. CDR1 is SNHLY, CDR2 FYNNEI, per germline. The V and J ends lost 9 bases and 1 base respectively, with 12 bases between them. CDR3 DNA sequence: TGTGCCAGTGAGACGGAAACCCAAGAGACCCAGTACTTC. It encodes CASETETQETQYF.

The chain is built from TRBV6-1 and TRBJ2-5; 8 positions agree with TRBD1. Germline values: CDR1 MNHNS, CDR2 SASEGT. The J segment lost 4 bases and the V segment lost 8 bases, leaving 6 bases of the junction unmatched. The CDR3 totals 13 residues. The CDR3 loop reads CASGYGTGETQYF. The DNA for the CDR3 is TGTGCCAGCGGATACGGGACAGGAGAGACCCAGTACTTC.

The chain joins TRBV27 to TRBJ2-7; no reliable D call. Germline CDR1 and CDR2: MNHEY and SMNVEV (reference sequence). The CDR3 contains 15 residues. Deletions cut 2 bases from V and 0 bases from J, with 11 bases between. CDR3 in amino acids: CASSLHFLSSYEQYF. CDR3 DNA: TGTGCCAGCAGTTTACACTTCCTGAGCTCCTACGAGCAGTACTTC.

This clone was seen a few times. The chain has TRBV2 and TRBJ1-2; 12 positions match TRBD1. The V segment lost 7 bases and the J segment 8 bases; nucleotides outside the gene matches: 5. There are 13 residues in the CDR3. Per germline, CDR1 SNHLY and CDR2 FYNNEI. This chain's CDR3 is CASTGQGAGGYTF. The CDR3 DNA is TGTGCCAGCACGGGACAGGGGGCGGGAGGCTACACCTTC. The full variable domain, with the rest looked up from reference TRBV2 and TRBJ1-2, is EPEVTQTPSHQVTQMGQEVILRCVPISNHLYFYWYRQILGQKVEFLVSFYNNEISEKSEIFDDQFSVERPDGSNFTLKIRSTKLEDSAMYFCASTGQGAGGYTFGSGTRLTVV.

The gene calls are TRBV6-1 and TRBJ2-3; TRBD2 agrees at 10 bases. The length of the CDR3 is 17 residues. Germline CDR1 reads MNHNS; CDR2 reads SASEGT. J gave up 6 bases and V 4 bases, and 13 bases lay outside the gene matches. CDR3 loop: CASSAQVKREGRDTQYF. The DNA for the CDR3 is TGTGCCAGCAGTGCCCAGGTTAAGCGGGAGGGAAGGGATACGCAGTATTTT.

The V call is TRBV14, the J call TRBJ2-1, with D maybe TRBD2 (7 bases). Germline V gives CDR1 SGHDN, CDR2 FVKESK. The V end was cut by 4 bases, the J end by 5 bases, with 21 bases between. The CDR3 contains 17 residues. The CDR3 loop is CASSPPLVGGVDNEQFF. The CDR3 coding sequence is TGTGCCAGCAGCCCTCCCTTGGTAGGGGGGGTCGACAATGAGCAGTTCTTC.

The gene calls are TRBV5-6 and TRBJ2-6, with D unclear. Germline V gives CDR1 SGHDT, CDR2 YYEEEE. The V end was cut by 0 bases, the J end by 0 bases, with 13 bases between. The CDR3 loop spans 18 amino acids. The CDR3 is CASSLDRGTHSGANVLTF. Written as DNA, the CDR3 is TGTGCCAGCAGCTTGGATCGCGGCACGCACTCTGGGGCCAACGTCCTGACTTTC.

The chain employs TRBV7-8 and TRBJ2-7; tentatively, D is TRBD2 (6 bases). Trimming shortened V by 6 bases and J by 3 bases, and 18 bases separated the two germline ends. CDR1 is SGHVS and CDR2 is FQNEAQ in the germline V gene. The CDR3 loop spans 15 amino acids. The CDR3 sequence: CASRSWRDGYYEQYF. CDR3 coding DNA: TGTGCCAGCAGATCATGGCGGGACGGGTACTACGAGCAGTACTTC.

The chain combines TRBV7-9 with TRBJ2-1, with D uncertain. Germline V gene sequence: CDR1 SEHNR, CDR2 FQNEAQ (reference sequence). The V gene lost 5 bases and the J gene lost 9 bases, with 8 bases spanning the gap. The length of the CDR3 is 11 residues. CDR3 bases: TGTGCCAGCAGCCCGGCCGGTGAGCAGTTCTTC. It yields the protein CASSPAGEQFF. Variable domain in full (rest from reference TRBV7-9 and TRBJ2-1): DTGVSQNPRHKITKRGQNVTFRCDPISEHNRLYWYRQTLGQGPEFLTYFQNEAQLEKSRLLSDRFSAERPKGSFSTLEIQRTEQGDSAMYLCASSPAGEQFFGPGTRLTVL.

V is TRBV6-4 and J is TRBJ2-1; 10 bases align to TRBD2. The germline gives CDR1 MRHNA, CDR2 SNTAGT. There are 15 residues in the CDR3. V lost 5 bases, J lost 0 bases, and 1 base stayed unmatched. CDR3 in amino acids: CASSPSGSSYNEQFF. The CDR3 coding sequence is TGTGCCAGCAGTCCTAGCGGGAGCTCCTACAATGAGCAGTTCTTC.

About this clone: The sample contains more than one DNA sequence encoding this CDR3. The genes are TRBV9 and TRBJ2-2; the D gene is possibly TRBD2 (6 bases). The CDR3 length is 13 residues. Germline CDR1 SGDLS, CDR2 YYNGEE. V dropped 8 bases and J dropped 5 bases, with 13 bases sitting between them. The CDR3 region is CASGQEGTGELFF. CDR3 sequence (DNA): TGTGCCAGTGGGCAGGAGGGGACCGGGGAGCTGTTTTTT.

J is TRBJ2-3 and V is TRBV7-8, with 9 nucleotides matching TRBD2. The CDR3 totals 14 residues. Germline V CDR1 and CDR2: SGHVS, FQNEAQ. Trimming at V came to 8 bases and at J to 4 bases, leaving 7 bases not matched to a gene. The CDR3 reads CASLPGLASDTQYF. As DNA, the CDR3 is TGTGCCAGCCTGCCGGGACTAGCCTCAGATACGCAGTATTTT. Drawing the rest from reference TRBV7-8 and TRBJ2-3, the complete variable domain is GAGVSQSPRYKVAKRGQDVALRCDPISGHVSLFWYQQALGQGPEFLTYFQNEAQLDKSGLPSDRFFAERPEGSVSTLKIQRTQQEDSAVYLCASLPGLASDTQYFGPGTRLTVL.

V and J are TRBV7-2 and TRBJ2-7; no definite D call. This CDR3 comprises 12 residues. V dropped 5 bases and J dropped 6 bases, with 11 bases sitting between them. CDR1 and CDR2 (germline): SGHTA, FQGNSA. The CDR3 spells CASSLVPGEQYF. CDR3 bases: TGTGCCAGCAGCCTAGTCCCCGGCGAGCAGTACTTC. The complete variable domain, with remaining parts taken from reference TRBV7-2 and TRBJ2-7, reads GAGVSQSPSNKVTEKGKDVELRCDPISGHTALYWYRQSLGQGLEFLIYFQGNSAPDKSGLPSDRFSAERTGGSVSTLTIQRTQQEDSAVYLCASSLVPGEQYFGPGTRLTVT.

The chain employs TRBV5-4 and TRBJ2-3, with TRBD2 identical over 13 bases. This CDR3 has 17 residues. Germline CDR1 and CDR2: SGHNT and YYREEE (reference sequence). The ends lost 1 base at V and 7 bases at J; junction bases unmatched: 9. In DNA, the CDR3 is TGTGCCAGCAGCTTGTATGGAGGGACTAGCGGGAAAAATACGCAGTATTTT. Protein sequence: CASSLYGGTSGKNTQYF. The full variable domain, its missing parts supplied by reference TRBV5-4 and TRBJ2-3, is ETGVTQSPTHLIKTRGQQVTLRCSSQSGHNTVSWYQQALGQGPQFIFQYYREEENGRGNFPPRFSGLQFPNYSSELNVNALELDDSALYLCASSLYGGTSGKNTQYFGPGTRLTVL.

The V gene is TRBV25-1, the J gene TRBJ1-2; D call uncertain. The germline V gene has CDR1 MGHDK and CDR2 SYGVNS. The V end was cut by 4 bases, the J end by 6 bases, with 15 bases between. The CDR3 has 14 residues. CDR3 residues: CASSVRWRVDGYTF. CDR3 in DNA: TGTGCCAGCAGTGTCCGTTGGAGGGTGGATGGCTACACCTTC.

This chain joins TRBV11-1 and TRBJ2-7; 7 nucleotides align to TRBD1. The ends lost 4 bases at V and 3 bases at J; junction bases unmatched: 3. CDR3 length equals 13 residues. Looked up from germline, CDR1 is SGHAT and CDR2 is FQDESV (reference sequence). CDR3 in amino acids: CASSSRQGYEQYF. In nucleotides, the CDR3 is TGTGCCAGCAGCTCAAGACAGGGCTACGAGCAGTACTTC.